A single TCR beta chain is shown here with its context. The CDR3 contains 13 residues. The germline V and J ends were trimmed by 1 base and 1 base, with 4 bases remaining between them. Germline V gene data show CDR1 as LGHDT and CDR2 as YNNKEL (reference sequence). This entry is derived from a study of blood T cell repertoires in COVID-19. Repertoires were generated with immunoSEQ multiplex PCR, while TCRdb's copy carries only in-frame clones and drops some. The profile shows around 46,000 clones, over 80% of them singletons. Material: peripheral blood. This chain joins TRBV3-1 (or the pseudogene TRBV3-2) and TRBJ1-1; D is ambiguous. The receptor's source is a woman over 75 with COVID-19, enrolled during active disease. CDR3 nucleotides: TGTGCCAGCAGCCAAGTTAGGAACACTGAAGCTTTCTTT. Protein: CASSQVRNTEAFF.